This T cell receptor beta chain was captured in a study of T cell repertoires in cytomegalovirus infection. Background on the study: Both a matching HLA type and CMV infection were indicated by public TCR beta signatures.

Trimming cost V 0 bases and J 6 bases, with 8 bases left between them. Germline CDR1 and CDR2: GTSNPN and SVGIG (reference sequence). The CDR3 sequence is 12 residues long. Via MiXCR, TCRdb re-called the reads, giving one row per CDR3 protein. This table has roughly 200,000 distinct CDR3 sequences, about 17% appearing once. This clonotype was seen more than once but under ten times. The antigen remains undetermined. Study-level points and caveats: The ex vivo response showed dominance by HLA-C-restricted CMV-specific TCR beta clonotypes.

The chain couples TRBV30 to TRBJ1-2; the D gene is possibly TRBD1 (5 bases). The receptor was isolated from a human donor in good health (CMV status not recorded). Some clones in this sample may be carry-over from other donors' samples. The source material was CD8+ T cells from PBMCs. DNA for the CDR3: TGTGCCTGGAGTGTCGGAGGGGATGGCTACACCTTC. Translating it yields CAWSVGGDGYTF. The whole variable domain, remainder taken from reference TRBV30 and TRBJ1-2, is SQTIHQWPATLVQPVGSPLSLECTVEGTSNPNLYWYRQAAGRGLQLLFYSVGIGQISSEVPQNLSASRPQDRQFILSSKKLLLSDSGFYLCAWSVGGDGYTFGSGTRLTVV.